Listed below are T cell receptor beta chains from one sample, sequenced in a study of CD8 T cells in Susac syndrome. TCRdb redid the calling of the immunoSEQ multiplex PCR reads with MiXCR, one entry per CDR3 protein. The data hold roughly 130,000 distinct CDR3 sequences, with about 94% observed a single time. Sequenced: CD8+ T cells from PBMCs. The receptors were sampled from a human donor with Susac syndrome. Each CDR3 is given with its conserved first and last residue. Each record gives: CDR3 protein, CDR3 DNA, J gene, V gene, clone size, D gene. The D gene is left open where the match is weak. The listing skips clone size in some rows; elsewhere it reads once, few, many or a size class.

CDR3aa: CSVEELSSVTGELFF
CDR3nt: TGCAGCGTTGAGGAGTTGTCCAGCGTTACCGGGGAGCTGTTTTTT
j_gene: TRBJ2-2
v_gene: TRBV29-1
abundance: -
d_gene: -

CDR3aa: CAIEEGIGYGYTF
CDR3nt: TGTGCCATTGAAGAGGGGATCGGGTATGGCTACACCTTC
j_gene: TRBJ1-2
v_gene: TRBV19
abundance: -
d_gene: -

CDR3aa: CASSWSDTPGVWAGQFF
CDR3nt: TGTGCCAGCAGTTGGAGCGACACGCCAGGGGTCTGGGCGGGGCAGTTCTTC
j_gene: TRBJ2-1
v_gene: TRBV6-2/TRBV6-3
abundance: -
d_gene: -

CDR3aa: CASSLGTGGWKTQYF
CDR3nt: TGTGCCAGCAGCCTCGGGACAGGGGGCTGGAAGACCCAGTACTTC
j_gene: TRBJ2-5
v_gene: TRBV25-1
abundance: -
d_gene: TRBD1

CDR3aa: CASSLGGGNEQYF
CDR3nt: TGTGCCAGCAGCTTGGGCGGTGGAAACGAGCAGTACTTC
j_gene: TRBJ2-7
v_gene: TRBV7-9
abundance: -
d_gene: -

CDR3aa: CSVEGREGYGYTF
CDR3nt: TGCAGCGTTGAGGGCAGGGAGGGCTATGGCTACACCTTC
j_gene: TRBJ1-2
v_gene: TRBV29-1
abundance: -
d_gene: -

CDR3aa: CASSQALTDTQYF
CDR3nt: TGTGCCAGCAGCCAAGCCCTGACAGATACGCAGTATTTT
j_gene: TRBJ2-3
v_gene: TRBV14
abundance: -
d_gene: -

CDR3aa: CASTRVSSTDTQYF
CDR3nt: TGTGCCAGCACCCGGGTCTCCAGCACAGATACGCAGTATTTT
j_gene: TRBJ2-3
v_gene: TRBV2
abundance: -
d_gene: -

CDR3aa: CASATRTGLSYNEQFF
CDR3nt: TGTGCCAGCGCCACGAGAACGGGACTCTCCTACAATGAGCAGTTCTTC
j_gene: TRBJ2-1
v_gene: TRBV27
abundance: once
d_gene: -

CDR3aa: CSVPGQGYEQYF
CDR3nt: TGCAGCGTGCCGGGACAGGGCTACGAGCAGTACTTC
j_gene: TRBJ2-7
v_gene: TRBV29-1
abundance: -
d_gene: TRBD1

CDR3aa: CASTTDTQYF
CDR3nt: TGTGCCAGCACGACAGATACGCAGTATTTT
j_gene: TRBJ2-3
v_gene: TRBV2
abundance: -
d_gene: -

CDR3aa: CATSRERGATYEQYF
CDR3nt: TGTGCCACCAGCAGAGAACGGGGGGCCACCTACGAGCAGTACTTC
j_gene: TRBJ2-7
v_gene: TRBV15
abundance: -
d_gene: -

CDR3aa: CASSEGEASGAAVQETQYF
CDR3nt: TGTGCCAGCAGTGAGGGTGAGGCTAGCGGGGCGGCGGTACAAGAGACCCAGTACTTC
j_gene: TRBJ2-5
v_gene: TRBV25-1
abundance: -
d_gene: TRBD2

CDR3aa: CASSSLVIQETQYF
CDR3nt: TGTGCCAGCAGCTCACTAGTCATCCAAGAGACCCAGTACTTC
j_gene: TRBJ2-5
v_gene: TRBV7-6
abundance: -
d_gene: -

CDR3aa: CASSLGPGLEETQYF
CDR3nt: TGCGCCAGCAGCTTGGGGCCCGGACTCGAAGAGACCCAGTACTTC
j_gene: TRBJ2-5
v_gene: TRBV5-1
abundance: -
d_gene: -

CDR3aa: CAWSRTGSQPQHF
CDR3nt: TGTGCCTGGAGCAGGACAGGGAGCCAGCCCCAGCATTTT
j_gene: TRBJ1-5
v_gene: TRBV30
abundance: once
d_gene: TRBD1

CDR3aa: CSVTLPGLNYEQYF
CDR3nt: TGCAGCGTTACGCTACCGGGACTAAACTACGAGCAGTACTTC
j_gene: TRBJ2-7
v_gene: TRBV29-1
abundance: -
d_gene: TRBD2

CDR3aa: CASSQTGTYNEQFF
CDR3nt: TGTGCCAGCAGCCAAACAGGGACCTACAATGAGCAGTTCTTC
j_gene: TRBJ2-1
v_gene: TRBV3-1
abundance: once
d_gene: -

CDR3aa: CASSGTSGGIQYF
CDR3nt: TGTGCCAGCAGCGGGACTAGCGGCGGAATTCAGTACTTC
j_gene: TRBJ2-4
v_gene: TRBV9
abundance: -
d_gene: TRBD2

CDR3aa: CSVRRGVPPYEQYF
CDR3nt: TGCAGCGTTCGTCGGGGAGTCCCCCCCTACGAGCAGTACTTC
j_gene: TRBJ2-7
v_gene: TRBV29-1
abundance: -
d_gene: -

CDR3aa: CASSFRPGHLNQPQHF
CDR3nt: TGTGCCAGCAGCTTCCGACCGGGACACCTCAATCAGCCCCAGCATTTT
j_gene: TRBJ1-5
v_gene: TRBV7-2
abundance: -
d_gene: -

CDR3aa: CASTATNEKLFF
CDR3nt: TGTGCCAGCACCGCAACTAATGAAAAACTGTTTTTT
j_gene: TRBJ1-4
v_gene: TRBV12-3/TRBV12-4
abundance: -
d_gene: -

CDR3aa: CATRSGQENTGELFF
CDR3nt: TGTGCCACCAGGTCGGGACAGGAGAACACCGGGGAGCTGTTTTTT
j_gene: TRBJ2-2
v_gene: TRBV15
abundance: -
d_gene: TRBD1

CDR3aa: CSAPRQGGEAFF
CDR3nt: TGCAGTGCCCCGCGGCAGGGGGGTGAAGCTTTCTTT
j_gene: TRBJ1-1
v_gene: TRBV20-1
abundance: -
d_gene: TRBD1

CDR3aa: CSARDQGWGTNEKLFF
CDR3nt: TGCAGTGCTAGAGATCAGGGCTGGGGTACTAATGAAAAACTGTTTTTT
j_gene: TRBJ1-4
v_gene: TRBV20-1
abundance: -
d_gene: -

CDR3aa: CASSTSGTSIRGYTF
CDR3nt: TGTGCCAGCAGCACTAGTGGGACCTCGATTCGGGGCTACACCTTC
j_gene: TRBJ1-2
v_gene: TRBV9
abundance: -
d_gene: -

CDR3aa: CSVELGPYQPQHF
CDR3nt: TGCAGCGTTGAATTGGGGCCATATCAGCCCCAGCATTTT
j_gene: TRBJ1-5
v_gene: TRBV29-1
abundance: -
d_gene: -

CDR3aa: CASSSTVVLSSYEQYF
CDR3nt: TGTGCCAGCAGCTCGACTGTGGTACTGAGCTCCTACGAGCAGTACTTC
j_gene: TRBJ2-7
v_gene: TRBV7-9
abundance: -
d_gene: -

CDR3aa: CASSPRTEQETQYF
CDR3nt: TGTGCCAGCAGCCCCCGGACAGAGCAAGAGACCCAGTACTTC
j_gene: TRBJ2-5
v_gene: TRBV7-9
abundance: -
d_gene: -

CDR3aa: CASSQDREGEYSNQPQHF
CDR3nt: TGTGCCAGCAGCCAAGACAGGGAGGGGGAATATAGCAATCAGCCCCAGCATTTT
j_gene: TRBJ1-5
v_gene: TRBV3-1
abundance: -
d_gene: -

CDR3aa: CASSSSGADTQYF
CDR3nt: TGTGCCAGCAGCTCCAGCGGGGCAGATACGCAGTATTTT
j_gene: TRBJ2-3
v_gene: TRBV9
abundance: -
d_gene: TRBD2

CDR3aa: CSVGGTVVSYEQYF
CDR3nt: TGCAGCGTTGGCGGGACAGTCGTTTCCTACGAGCAGTACTTC
j_gene: TRBJ2-7
v_gene: TRBV29-1
abundance: -
d_gene: -

CDR3aa: CASSLPPPYEQYF
CDR3nt: TGTGCCAGCAGTTTACCGCCACCTTACGAGCAGTACTTC
j_gene: TRBJ2-7
v_gene: TRBV6-2/TRBV6-3
abundance: -
d_gene: -

CDR3aa: CASSSPGQGEINEQYF
CDR3nt: TGTGCCAGCAGCTCGCCGGGACAGGGAGAGATCAACGAGCAGTACTTC
j_gene: TRBJ2-7
v_gene: TRBV21-1
abundance: -
d_gene: -

CDR3aa: CASSKGLYEQYF
CDR3nt: TGTGCCAGTAGCAAGGGGTTGTACGAGCAGTACTTC
j_gene: TRBJ2-7
v_gene: TRBV19
abundance: once
d_gene: -

CDR3aa: CASSLWGHNEQFF
CDR3nt: TGTGCCAGCAGCCTTTGGGGGCACAATGAGCAGTTCTTC
j_gene: TRBJ2-1
v_gene: TRBV7-3
abundance: -
d_gene: -

CDR3aa: CASSLGGLSEETQYF
CDR3nt: TGTGCCAGCAGCTTAGGGGGTTTGTCTGAAGAGACCCAGTACTTC
j_gene: TRBJ2-5
v_gene: TRBV13
abundance: -
d_gene: -

CDR3aa: CASSLATGVNTEAFF
CDR3nt: TGTGCCAGCAGCTTAGCGACAGGGGTGAACACTGAAGCTTTCTTT
j_gene: TRBJ1-1
v_gene: TRBV7-9
abundance: -
d_gene: TRBD1